The entry below describes one T cell receptor (beta chain). Its cognate antigen is unknown. Per the germline V gene, CDR1 is MGHRA and CDR2 is YSYEKL. The CDR3 runs to 16 residues. V lost 3 bases and J lost 3, with 18 bases in between. The donors were part of the roughly 110-subject validation cohort, which stood apart from the roughly 700-subject first cohort. This sample is drawn from a study of cytomegalovirus exposure and HLA in healthy donors. For the study at large: A later analysis reported the 100 to 150 validation repertoires used the same platform as the roughly 700 first-cohort repertoires.

Libraries were prepared by immunoSEQ multiplex PCR; TCRdb keeps only in-frame clonotypes and omits some of them. The sample records about 73,000 clones, 85% to 95% being singletons. The study's findings and limits: Cytomegalovirus-associated status was assigned to fewer than 200 TCR beta chains.

The chain joins TRBV4-1 to TRBJ2-7; D possibly corresponds to TRBD1 (6 bases). This TCR derives from a man younger than 35 in good health and CMV-seronegative. Sequencing was carried out using PBMCs. The CDR3 is CASSQRTESILYEQYF. In DNA form, the CDR3 reads TGCGCCAGCAGCCAGAGGACAGAGTCCATCCTCTACGAGCAGTACTTC.